A selection of T cell receptor beta chains follows, all from one sample in a study of cytomegalovirus exposure and HLA in healthy donors. The assay was immunoSEQ multiplex PCR, and TCRdb's table has in-frame clones only and misses some. The data hold over 150,000 clones, with roughly 80% observed a single time. Material: PBMCs. The receptors derive from a woman in her thirties or forties in good health and CMV-seronegative. Each CDR3 is given without its conserved first and last residue.

J,V,CDR3
TRBJ2-1,TRBV7-2,ASSLIGQGYGNEQF
TRBJ1-1,TRBV14,ASSQSRTGGTEAF
TRBJ1-2,TRBV4-2,ASSLDRGLEGYT
TRBJ1-1,TRBV6-1,ASSLHGGISTEAF
TRBJ1-4,TRBV2,ASLKGGQLF
TRBJ1-1,TRBV18,ASSPSNLNTEAF
TRBJ2-3,TRBV27,ASSPPTSGDFTDTQY
TRBJ2-7,TRBV6-1,ASSFRTGIYEQY
TRBJ1-2,TRBV5-4,ASRGAGGAYGYT
TRBJ1-1,TRBV29-1,SVEPVISEAF
TRBJ1-4,TRBV5-6,ASRLQGEKLF
TRBJ2-5,TRBV30,AWSDRGLGAQY
TRBJ2-1,TRBV5-6,ASSLKRGAALSYNEQF
TRBJ2-2,TRBV5-1,ASSLGLLAGGPNTGELF
TRBJ2-1,TRBV2,ASSAGTVFYEQF
TRBJ2-7,TRBV27,ASSLFLGGAIYEQY
TRBJ2-3,TRBV23-1,ASSPRTVSTDTQY
TRBJ2-4,TRBV11-3,ASSTPRQGGTKNIQY
TRBJ2-7,TRBV7-8,ASSQEGDILAVNSYEQY
TRBJ2-1,TRBV30,AWGLAYNEQF
TRBJ1-2,TRBV2,ASSDLDYYGYT
TRBJ1-1,TRBV29-1,SAEQGNTEAF
TRBJ1-1,TRBV20-1,SAKRKGEAF
TRBJ2-1,TRBV5-1,ASSWGQGVMDNEQF
TRBJ2-7,TRBV19,ASSIRGLTYEQY
TRBJ1-1,TRBV11-3,ASLPGRVGTEAF
TRBJ1-4,TRBV4-2,ASSHDGTGDEKLF
TRBJ1-6,TRBV4-1,ASTRDRYNSPLH
TRBJ2-1,TRBV28,ASSPSGGEGRDNEQF
TRBJ1-2,TRBV2,ASSTGTSYT
TRBJ2-3,TRBV5-1,ASSSVVSGRPDTQY
TRBJ2-5,TRBV7-9,ASSQRDTIETQY